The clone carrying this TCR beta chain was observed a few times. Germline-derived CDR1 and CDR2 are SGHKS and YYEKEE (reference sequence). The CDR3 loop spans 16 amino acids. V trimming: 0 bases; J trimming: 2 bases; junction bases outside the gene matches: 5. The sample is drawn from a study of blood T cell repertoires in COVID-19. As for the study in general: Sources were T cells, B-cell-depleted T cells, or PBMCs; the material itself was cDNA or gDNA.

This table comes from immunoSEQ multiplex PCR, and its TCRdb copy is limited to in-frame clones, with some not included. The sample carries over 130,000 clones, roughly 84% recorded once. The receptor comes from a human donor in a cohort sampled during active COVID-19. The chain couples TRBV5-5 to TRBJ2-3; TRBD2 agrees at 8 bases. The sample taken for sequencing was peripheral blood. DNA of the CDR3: TGTGCCAGCAGCTTGGGGCGGGGGGATAACACAGATACGCAGTATTTT. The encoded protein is CASSLGRGDNTDTQYF.